This T cell receptor beta chain stems from a study of blood T cell repertoires in COVID-19. About the research overall: Whether acute or convalescent, the COVID-19 samples came from the United States, Italy and Spain. Sample material is recorded as cDNA or gDNA derived from T cells, B-cell-depleted T cells, or PBMCs.

In the study's own analysis: Reference gene primer amplification gave nucleated cell count estimates. Sequencing used immunoSEQ multiplex PCR; TCRdb keeps in-frame clones, though not all of them. The V and J calls and the clone size are those of that table, but D and trimming were determined from the DNA. The sample lists around 200,000 clones; about 80% were seen once. Germline V gene data show CDR1 as SGHRS and CDR2 as YFSETQ. This CDR3 has 17 amino acids. Comment on this clone: A junction boundary mismatches the germline segment, possibly from a read error.

The sequenced sample consisted of peripheral blood. The clonotype was recovered from a woman in her 40s with active or convalescent COVID-19. The chain joins TRBV5-1 to TRBJ1-5; 7 bases are shared with TRBD1. CDR3 sequence: CASSLAYRDSIRQPQHF. CDR3 sequence (DNA): TGCGCCAGTAGCTTGGCGTATCGGGACAGCATCAGGCAGCCCCAGCATTTT.